Detailed here is one TCR beta chain. This CDR3 is built from 15 residues. The J segment lost 6 bases and the V segment lost 1 base, leaving 4 bases of the junction unmatched. Germline CDR1 is SGHVS and CDR2 is FNYEAQ. This specimen belongs to a study of cytomegalovirus exposure and HLA in healthy donors. On the study more broadly: As released early, the data held some 85 million unique TCRs from HLA-typed donors.

The PCR ran on 60 Vbeta and 13 Jbeta primers. Repertoires were generated with immunoSEQ multiplex PCR, while TCRdb's copy carries only in-frame clones and drops some. The sample includes 100,000 or so clones, less than 85% of them seen just once. This TCR was sampled from a man aged 18-30 years in good health and CMV-seronegative. Sequences were obtained from PBMCs. The chain has TRBV7-6 and TRBJ2-2, with 8 bases identical to TRBD2. This chain's CDR3 is CASSLGTREAGELFF. CDR3 bases: TGTGCCAGCAGCTTAGGGACGCGGGAGGCCGGGGAGCTGTTTTTT.